This T cell receptor (beta chain) was sequenced in a study of blood T cell repertoires in COVID-19. Overall study context: Some COVID-19 samples were acute and others convalescent; all came from the United States, Italy and Spain.

The germline gives CDR1 KGHSH, CDR2 LQKENI. Unmatched junction bases numbered 4, after V lost 6 bases and J lost 1 base. CDR3 length equals 14 residues. TCRdb's table, derived via immunoSEQ multiplex PCR, lists solely in-frame clones and lacks some. The sample comprises around 100,000 clones, 86% of which are singletons, and around 1.6% rests with the top ten. The chain links TRBV18 to TRBJ1-1; TRBD1 matches 8 bases. This TCR was sampled from a man older than 75 with acute or convalescent COVID-19. Sample: peripheral blood. CDR3 sequence reads: CASSPGTGNTEAFF. For the CDR3, the DNA is TGTGCCAGCTCTCCCGGGACAGGGAACACTGAAGCTTTCTTT.